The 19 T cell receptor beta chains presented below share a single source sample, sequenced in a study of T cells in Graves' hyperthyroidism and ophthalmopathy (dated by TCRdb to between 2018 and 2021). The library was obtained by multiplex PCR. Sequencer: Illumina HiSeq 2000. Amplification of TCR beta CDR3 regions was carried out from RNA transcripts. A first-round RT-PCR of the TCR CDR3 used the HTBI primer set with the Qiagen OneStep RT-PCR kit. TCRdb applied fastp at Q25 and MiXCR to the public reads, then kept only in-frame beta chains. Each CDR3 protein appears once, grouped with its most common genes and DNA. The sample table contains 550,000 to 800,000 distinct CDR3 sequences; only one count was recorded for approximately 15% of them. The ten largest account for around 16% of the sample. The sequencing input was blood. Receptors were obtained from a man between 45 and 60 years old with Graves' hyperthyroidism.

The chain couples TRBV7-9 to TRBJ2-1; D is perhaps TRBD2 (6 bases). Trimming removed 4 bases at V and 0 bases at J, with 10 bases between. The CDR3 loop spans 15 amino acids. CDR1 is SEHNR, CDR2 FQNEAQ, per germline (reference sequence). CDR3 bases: TGTGCCAGCAGCTGGGGGGAAAGCTCCTACAATGAGCAGTTCTTC. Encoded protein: CASSWGESSYNEQFF.

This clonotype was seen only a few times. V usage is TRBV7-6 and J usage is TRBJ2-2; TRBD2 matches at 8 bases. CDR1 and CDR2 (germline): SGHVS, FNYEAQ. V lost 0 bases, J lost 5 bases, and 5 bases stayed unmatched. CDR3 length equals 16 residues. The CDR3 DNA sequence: TGTGCCAGCAGCTTAGCCGGGACTAGTGTTACCGGGGAGCTGTTTTTT. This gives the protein CASSLAGTSVTGELFF.

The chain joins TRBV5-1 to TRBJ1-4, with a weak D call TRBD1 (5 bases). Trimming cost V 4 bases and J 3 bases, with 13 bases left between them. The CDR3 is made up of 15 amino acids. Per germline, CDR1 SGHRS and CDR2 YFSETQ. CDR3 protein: CASSPDPGANEKLFF. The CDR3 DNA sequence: TGCGCCAGCAGCCCCGACCCGGGGGCTAATGAAAAACTGTTTTTT.

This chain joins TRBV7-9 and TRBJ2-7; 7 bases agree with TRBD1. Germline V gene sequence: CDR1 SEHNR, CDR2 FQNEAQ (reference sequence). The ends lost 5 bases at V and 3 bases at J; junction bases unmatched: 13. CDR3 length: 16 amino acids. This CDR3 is CASSPSPRQGRYEQYF. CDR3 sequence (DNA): TGTGCCAGCAGCCCGAGTCCGAGACAGGGTCGCTACGAGCAGTACTTC.

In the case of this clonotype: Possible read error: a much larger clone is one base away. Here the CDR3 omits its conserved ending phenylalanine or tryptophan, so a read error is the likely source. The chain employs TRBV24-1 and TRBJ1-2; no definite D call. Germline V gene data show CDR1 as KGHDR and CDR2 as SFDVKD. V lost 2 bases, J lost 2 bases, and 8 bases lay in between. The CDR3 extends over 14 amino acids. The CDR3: CATSDSRRNYGYTS. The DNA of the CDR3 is TGTGCCACCAGTGATTCAAGGAGGAACTATGGCTACACCTCC.

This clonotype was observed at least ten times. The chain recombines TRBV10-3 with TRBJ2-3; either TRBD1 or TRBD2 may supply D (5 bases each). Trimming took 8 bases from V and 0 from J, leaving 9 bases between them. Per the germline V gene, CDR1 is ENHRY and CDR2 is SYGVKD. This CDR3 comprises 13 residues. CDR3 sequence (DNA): TGTGCCATCCGGGGCGGGAGCACAGATACGCAGTATTTT. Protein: CAIRGGSTDTQYF.

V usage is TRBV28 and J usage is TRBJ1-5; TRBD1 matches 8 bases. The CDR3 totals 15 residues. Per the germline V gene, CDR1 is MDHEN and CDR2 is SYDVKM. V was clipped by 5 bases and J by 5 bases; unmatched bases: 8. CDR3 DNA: TGTGCCAGCAGTCCAGGACAGGGAGGTCATCAGCCCCAGCATTTT. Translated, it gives CASSPGQGGHQPQHF.

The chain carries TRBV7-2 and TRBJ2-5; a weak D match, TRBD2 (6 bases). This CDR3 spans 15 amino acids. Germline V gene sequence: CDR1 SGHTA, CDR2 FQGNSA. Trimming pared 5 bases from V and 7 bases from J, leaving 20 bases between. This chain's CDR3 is CASSVATHTAGTQYF. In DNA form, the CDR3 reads TGTGCCAGCAGCGTGGCCACCCATACAGCGGGGACCCAGTACTTC. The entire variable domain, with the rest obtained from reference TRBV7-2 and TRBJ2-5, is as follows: GAGVSQSPSNKVTEKGKDVELRCDPISGHTALYWYRQSLGQGLEFLIYFQGNSAPDKSGLPSDRFSAERTGGSVSTLTIQRTQQEDSAVYLCASSVATHTAGTQYFGPGTRLLVL.

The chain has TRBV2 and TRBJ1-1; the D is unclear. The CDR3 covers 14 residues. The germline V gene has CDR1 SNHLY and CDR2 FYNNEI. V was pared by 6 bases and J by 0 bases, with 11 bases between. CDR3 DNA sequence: TGTGCCAGCAGCCCCACGACGGTGAACACTGAAGCTTTCTTT. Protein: CASSPTTVNTEAFF. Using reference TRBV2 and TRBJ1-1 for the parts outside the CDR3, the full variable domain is EPEVTQTPSHQVTQMGQEVILRCVPISNHLYFYWYRQILGQKVEFLVSFYNNEISEKSEIFDDQFSVERPDGSNFTLKIRSTKLEDSAMYFCASSPTTVNTEAFFGQGTRLTVV.

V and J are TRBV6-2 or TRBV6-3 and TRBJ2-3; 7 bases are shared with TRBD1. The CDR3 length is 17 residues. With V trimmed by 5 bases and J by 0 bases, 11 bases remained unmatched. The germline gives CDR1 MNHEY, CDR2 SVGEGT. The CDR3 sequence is CASSGLGQALSTDTQYF. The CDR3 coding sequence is TGTGCCAGCAGTGGGCTAGGACAGGCTCTAAGCACAGATACGCAGTATTTT.

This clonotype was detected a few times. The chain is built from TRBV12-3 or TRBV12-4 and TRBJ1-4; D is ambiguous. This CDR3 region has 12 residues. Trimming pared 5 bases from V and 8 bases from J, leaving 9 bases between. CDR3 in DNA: TGTGCCAGCAGTGAGGACTACGAAAAACTGTTTTTT. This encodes CASSEDYEKLFF.

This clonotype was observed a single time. CDR3 sequence reads: CASSQDRGQRGNQPQHF. CDR3 bases: TGCGCCAGCAGCCAAGACAGGGGGCAAAGAGGCAATCAGCCCCAGCATTTT. The rearrangement uses TRBV4-1 and TRBJ1-5; 8 positions match TRBD1. Germline V gene data show CDR1 as MGHRA and CDR2 as YSYEKL. The CDR3 contains 17 residues. With 0 bases clipped from V and 2 bases from J, the junction kept 6 bases outside the gene matches.

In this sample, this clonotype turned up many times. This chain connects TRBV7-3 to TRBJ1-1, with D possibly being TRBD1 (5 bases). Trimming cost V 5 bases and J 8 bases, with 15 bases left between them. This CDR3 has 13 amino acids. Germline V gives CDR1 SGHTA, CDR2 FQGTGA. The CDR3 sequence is CASSRQGPREAFF. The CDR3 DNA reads TGTGCCAGCAGCAGGCAGGGCCCGAGGGAAGCTTTCTTT.

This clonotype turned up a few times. CDR3 DNA sequence: TGTGCCAGCAGCGTAGCCTACCTAGCGACGAATACGCAGTATTTT. Amino acids: CASSVAYLATNTQYF. The chain links TRBV9 to TRBJ2-3; possibly TRBD2 for D (6 bases). Deletions cut 0 bases from V and 7 bases from J, with 15 bases between. The CDR3 is 15 residues long. CDR1 and CDR2 from the germline V gene are SGDLS and YYNGEE.

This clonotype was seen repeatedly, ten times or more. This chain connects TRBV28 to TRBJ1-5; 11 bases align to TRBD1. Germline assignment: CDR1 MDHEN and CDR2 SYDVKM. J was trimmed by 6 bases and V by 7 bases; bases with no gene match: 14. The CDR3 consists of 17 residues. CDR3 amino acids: CASTSPGQGATGQPQHF. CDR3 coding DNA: TGTGCCAGCACCTCCCCCGGACAGGGGGCCACGGGTCAGCCCCAGCATTTT.

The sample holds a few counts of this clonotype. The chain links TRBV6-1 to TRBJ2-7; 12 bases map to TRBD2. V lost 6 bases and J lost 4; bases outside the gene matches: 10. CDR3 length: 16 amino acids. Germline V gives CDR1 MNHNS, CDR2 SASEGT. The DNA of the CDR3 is TGTGCCAGCAGCCGCCAGACTAGCGGGAGTCGATACGAGCAGTACTTC. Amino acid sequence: CASSRQTSGSRYEQYF.

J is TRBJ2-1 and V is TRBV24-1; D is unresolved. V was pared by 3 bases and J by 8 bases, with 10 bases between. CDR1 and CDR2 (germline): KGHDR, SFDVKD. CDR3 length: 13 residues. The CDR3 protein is CATSDPPLDEQFF. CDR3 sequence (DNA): TGTGCCACCAGTGATCCCCCACTGGATGAGCAGTTCTTC.

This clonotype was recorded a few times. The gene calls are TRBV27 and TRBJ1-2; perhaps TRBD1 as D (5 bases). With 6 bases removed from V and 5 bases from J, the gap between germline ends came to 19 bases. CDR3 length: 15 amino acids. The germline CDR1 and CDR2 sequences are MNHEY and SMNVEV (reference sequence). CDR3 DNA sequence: TGTGCCAGCAGCACAAACAGGTGGAGGGAGTATGGCTACACCTTC. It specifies CASSTNRWREYGYTF.

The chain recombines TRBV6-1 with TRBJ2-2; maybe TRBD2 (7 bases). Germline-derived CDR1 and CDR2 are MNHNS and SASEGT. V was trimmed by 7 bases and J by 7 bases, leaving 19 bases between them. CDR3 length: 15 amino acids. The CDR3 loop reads CASKSTRGGNGELFF. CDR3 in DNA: TGTGCCAGCAAGTCAACTAGGGGGGGCAACGGGGAGCTGTTTTTT.